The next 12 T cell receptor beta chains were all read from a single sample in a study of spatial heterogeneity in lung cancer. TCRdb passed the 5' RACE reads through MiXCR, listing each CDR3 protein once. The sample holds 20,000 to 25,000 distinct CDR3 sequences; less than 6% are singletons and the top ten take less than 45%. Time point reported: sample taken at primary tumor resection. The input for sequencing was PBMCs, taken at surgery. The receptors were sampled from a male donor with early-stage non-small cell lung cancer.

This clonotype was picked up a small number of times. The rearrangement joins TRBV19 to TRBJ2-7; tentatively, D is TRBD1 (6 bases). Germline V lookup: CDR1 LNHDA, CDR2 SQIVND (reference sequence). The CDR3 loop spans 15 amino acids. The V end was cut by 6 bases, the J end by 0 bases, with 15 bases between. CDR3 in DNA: TGTGCCAGTAGGATGATTGGGGACAACTCCTACGAGCAGTACTTC. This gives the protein CASRMIGDNSYEQYF.

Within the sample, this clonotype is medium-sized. CDR3 DNA sequence: TGTGCCAGCAGCGGATTTTGGGACAGGGGTACCTACGAGCAGTACTTC. It yields the protein CASSGFWDRGTYEQYF. The V gene is TRBV5-5, the J gene TRBJ2-7; TRBD1 aligns across 10 bases. This CDR3 comprises 16 residues. Trimming cost V 4 bases and J 2 bases; bases outside gene matches: 9. Germline V gene lookup returns CDR1 SGHKS and CDR2 YYEKEE (reference sequence).

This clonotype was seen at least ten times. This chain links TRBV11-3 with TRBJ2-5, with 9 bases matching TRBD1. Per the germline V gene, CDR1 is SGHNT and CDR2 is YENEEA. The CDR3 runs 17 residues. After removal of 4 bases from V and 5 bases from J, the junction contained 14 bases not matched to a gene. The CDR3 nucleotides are TGTGCCAGCAGCTCCGGGGGTAGGACAGGGGCGCAGGAGACCCAGTACTTC. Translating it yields CASSSGGRTGAQETQYF.

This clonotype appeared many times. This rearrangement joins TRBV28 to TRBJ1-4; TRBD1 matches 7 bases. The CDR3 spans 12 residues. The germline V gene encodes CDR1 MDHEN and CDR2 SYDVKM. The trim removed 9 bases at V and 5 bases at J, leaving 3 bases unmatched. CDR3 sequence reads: CASTGANEKLFF. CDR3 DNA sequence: TGTGCCAGTACAGGGGCCAATGAAAAACTGTTTTTT.

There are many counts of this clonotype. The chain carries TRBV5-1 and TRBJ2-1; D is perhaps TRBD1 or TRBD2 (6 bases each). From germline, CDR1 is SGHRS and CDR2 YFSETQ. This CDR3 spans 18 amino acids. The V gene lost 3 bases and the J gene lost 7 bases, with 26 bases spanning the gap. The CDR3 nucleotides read TGCGCCAGCAGCTGGGCGCTAAGGGGGGTCTCGCTCGGGAATGAGCAGTTCTTC. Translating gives CASSWALRGVSLGNEQFF.

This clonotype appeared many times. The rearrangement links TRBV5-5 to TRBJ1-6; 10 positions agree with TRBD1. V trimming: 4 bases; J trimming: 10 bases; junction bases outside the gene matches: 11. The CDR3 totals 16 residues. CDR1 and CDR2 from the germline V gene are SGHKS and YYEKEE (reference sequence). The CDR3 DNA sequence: TGTGCCAGCAGCCAGCACCGGGACAGGGGAATATCACCCCTCCACTTT. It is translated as CASSQHRDRGISPLHF.

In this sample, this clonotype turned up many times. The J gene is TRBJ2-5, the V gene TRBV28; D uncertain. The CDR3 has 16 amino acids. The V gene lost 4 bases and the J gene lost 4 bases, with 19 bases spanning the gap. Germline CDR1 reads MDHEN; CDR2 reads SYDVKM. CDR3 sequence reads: CASSSLSPPGAETQYF. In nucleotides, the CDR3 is TGTGCCAGCAGTTCCTTGTCCCCCCCAGGCGCAGAGACCCAGTACTTC.

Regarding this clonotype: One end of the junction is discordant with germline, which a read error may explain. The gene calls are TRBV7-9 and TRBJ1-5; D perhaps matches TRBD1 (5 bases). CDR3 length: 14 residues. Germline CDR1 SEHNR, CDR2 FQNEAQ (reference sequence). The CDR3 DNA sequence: TGTGCCAGCGGGGACCATTTTAGCGATCAGCCCCAGCATTTT. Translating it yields CASGDHFSDQPQHF.

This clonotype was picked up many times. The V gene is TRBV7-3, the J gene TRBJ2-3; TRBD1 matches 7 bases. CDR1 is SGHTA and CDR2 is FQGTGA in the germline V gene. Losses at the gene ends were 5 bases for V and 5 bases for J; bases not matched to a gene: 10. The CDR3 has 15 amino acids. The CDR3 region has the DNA TGTGCCAGCAGCCATACAGGGGTTTCGGGAGATACGCAGTATTTT. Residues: CASSHTGVSGDTQYF. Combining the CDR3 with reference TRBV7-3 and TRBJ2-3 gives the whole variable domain GAGVSQTPSNKVTEKGKYVELRCDPISGHTALYWYRQSLGQGPEFLIYFQGTGAADDSGLPNDRFFAVRPEGSVSTLKIQRTERGDSAVYLCASSHTGVSGDTQYFGPGTRLTVL.

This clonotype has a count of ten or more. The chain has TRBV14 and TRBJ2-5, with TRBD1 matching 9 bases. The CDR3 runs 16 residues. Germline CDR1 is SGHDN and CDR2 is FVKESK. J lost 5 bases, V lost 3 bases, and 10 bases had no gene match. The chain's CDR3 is CASSHHRDRVLETQYF. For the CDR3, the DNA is TGTGCCAGCAGCCACCACCGGGACAGGGTTTTGGAGACCCAGTACTTC.

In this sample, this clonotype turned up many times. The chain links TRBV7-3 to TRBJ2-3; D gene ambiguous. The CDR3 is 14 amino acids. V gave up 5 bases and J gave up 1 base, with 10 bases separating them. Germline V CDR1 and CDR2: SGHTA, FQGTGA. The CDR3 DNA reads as TGTGCCAGCAGCCAACTCCTCCGCACAGATACGCAGTATTTT. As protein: CASSQLLRTDTQYF.

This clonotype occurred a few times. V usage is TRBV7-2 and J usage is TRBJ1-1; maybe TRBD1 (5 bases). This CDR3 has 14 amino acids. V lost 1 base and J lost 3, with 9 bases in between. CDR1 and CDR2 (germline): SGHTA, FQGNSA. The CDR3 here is CASSLVVTDTEAFF. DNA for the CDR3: TGTGCCAGCAGCTTAGTAGTGACAGACACTGAAGCTTTCTTT.